This TCR beta chain was documented in a study of OX40 agonist ivuxolimab in advanced cancers. Generated by immunoSEQ multiplex PCR, the TCRdb table keeps only in-frame clones and is missing some. Found here are approximately 50,000 clones, 88% of them singletons; the top ten hold 0.95% to 1.1%. Trimming took 3 bases from V and 4 from J, leaving 13 bases between them. The CDR3 is 15 residues long. The germline gives CDR1 MGHDK, CDR2 SYGVNS. The receptor was derived from an adult with an advanced solid tumor such as melanoma, head and neck, liver or kidney cancer. The rearrangement uses TRBV25-1 and TRBJ2-4, with D perhaps matching TRBD1 (5 bases). Sequencing used CD4+ or CD8+ T cells sorted from blood, obtained in a trial of the OX40 agonist ivuxolimab. The CDR3: CASSDQGGGKNIQYF. CDR3 sequence (DNA): TGTGCCAGCAGTGACCAGGGTGGTGGAAAAAACATTCAGTACTTC.